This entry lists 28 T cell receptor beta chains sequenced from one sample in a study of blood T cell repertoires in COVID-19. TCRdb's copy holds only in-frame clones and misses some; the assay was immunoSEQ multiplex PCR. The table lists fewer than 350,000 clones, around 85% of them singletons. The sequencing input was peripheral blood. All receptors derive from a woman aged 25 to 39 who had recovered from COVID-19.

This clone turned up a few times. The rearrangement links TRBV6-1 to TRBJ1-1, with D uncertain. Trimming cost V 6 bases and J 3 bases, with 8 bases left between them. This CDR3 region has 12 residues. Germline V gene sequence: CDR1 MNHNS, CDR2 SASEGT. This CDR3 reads CASSPDYTEAFF. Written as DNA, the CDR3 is TGTGCCAGCAGCCCGGACTACACTGAAGCTTTCTTT.

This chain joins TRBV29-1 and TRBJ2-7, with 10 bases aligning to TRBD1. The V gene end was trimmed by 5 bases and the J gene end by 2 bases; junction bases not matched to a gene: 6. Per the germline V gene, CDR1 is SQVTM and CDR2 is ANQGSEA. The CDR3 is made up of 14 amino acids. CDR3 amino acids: CSVLGQGGAYEQYF. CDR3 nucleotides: TGCAGCGTTCTAGGACAGGGGGGGGCCTACGAGCAGTACTTC.

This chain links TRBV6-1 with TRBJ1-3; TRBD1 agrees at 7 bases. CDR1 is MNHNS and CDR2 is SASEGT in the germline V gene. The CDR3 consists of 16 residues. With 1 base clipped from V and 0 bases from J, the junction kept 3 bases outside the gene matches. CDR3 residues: CASSEGDSHSGNTIYF. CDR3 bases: TGTGCCAGCAGTGAAGGGGACAGCCACTCTGGAAACACCATATATTTT.

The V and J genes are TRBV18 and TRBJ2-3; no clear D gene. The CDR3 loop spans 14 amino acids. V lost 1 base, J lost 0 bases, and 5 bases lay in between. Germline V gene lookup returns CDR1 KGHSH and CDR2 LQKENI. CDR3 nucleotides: TGTGCCAGCTCACCACAACGGAGCACAGATACGCAGTATTTT. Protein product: CASSPQRSTDTQYF.

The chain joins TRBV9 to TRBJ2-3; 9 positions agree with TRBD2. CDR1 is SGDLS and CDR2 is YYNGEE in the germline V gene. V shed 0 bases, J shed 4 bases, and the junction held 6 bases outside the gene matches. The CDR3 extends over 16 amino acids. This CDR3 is CASSVGGGRVADTQYF. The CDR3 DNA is TGTGCCAGCAGCGTAGGAGGCGGGAGGGTAGCAGATACGCAGTATTTT.

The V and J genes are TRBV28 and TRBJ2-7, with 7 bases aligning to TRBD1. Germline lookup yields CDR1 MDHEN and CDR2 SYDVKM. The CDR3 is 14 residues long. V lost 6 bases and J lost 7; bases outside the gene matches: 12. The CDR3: CASRSPGQLQEQYF. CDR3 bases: TGTGCCAGCAGGTCGCCGGGACAGCTACAAGAGCAGTACTTC.

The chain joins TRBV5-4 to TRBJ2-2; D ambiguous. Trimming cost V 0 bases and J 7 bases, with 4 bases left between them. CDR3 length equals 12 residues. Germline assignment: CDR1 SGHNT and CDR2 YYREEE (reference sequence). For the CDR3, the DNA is TGTGCCAGCAGCTTGGATCGCGGGGAGCTGTTTTTT. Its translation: CASSLDRGELFF.

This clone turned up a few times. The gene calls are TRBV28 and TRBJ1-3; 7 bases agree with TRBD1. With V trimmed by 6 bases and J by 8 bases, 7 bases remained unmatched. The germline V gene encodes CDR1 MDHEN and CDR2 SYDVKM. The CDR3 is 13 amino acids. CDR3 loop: CASSPTGKDTIYF. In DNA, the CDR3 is TGTGCCAGCAGCCCGACAGGGAAGGACACCATATATTTT.

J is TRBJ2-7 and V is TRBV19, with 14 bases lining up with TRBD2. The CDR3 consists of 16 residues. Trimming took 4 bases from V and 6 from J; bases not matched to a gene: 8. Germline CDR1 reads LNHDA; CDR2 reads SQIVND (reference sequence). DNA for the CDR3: TGTGCCAGTAGTAAGGGACTAGCGGGGGTTTTTGGCGAGCAGTACTTC. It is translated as CASSKGLAGVFGEQYF.

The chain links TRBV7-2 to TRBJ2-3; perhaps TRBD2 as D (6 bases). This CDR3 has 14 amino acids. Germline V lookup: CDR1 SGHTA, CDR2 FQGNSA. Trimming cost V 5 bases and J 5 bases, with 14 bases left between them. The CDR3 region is CASSPRWREDTQYF. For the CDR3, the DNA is TGTGCCAGCAGCCCCCGTTGGAGGGAAGATACGCAGTATTTT.

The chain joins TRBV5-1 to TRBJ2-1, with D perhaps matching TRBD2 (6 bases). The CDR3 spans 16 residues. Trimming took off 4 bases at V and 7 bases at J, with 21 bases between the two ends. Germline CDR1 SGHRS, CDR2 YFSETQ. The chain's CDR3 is CASSAIRGIFSNEQFF. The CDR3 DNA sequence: TGCGCCAGCAGCGCCATCCGGGGGATCTTCTCGAATGAGCAGTTCTTC.

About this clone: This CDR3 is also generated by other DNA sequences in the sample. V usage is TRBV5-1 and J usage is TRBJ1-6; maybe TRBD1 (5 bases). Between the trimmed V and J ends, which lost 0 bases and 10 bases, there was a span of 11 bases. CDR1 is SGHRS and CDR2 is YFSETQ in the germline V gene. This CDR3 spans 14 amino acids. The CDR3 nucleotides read TGCGCCAGCAGCTTGGGACAGTTCAGGTCACCCCTCCACTTT. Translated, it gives CASSLGQFRSPLHF.

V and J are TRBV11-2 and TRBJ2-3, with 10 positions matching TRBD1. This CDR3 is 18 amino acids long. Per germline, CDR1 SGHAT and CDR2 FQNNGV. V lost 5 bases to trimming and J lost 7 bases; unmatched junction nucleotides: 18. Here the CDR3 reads CASSPLSRDRGLLYTQYF. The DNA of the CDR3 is TGTGCCAGCAGCCCATTGTCCCGGGACAGGGGCCTACTGTATACGCAGTATTTT.

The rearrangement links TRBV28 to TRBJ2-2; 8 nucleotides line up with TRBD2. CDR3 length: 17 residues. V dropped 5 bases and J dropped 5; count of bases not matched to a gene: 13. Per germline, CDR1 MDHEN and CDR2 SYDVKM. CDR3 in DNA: TGTGCCAGCAGTCCCGTACGGGCGCGGGAGGAGACCGGGGAGCTGTTTTTT. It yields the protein CASSPVRAREETGELFF.

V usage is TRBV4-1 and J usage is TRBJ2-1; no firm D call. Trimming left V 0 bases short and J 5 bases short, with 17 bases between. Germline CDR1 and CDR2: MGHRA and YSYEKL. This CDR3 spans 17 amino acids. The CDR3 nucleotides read TGCGCCAGCAGCCAAGAGTCCCCCTCCGCTACTGACAATGAGCAGTTCTTC. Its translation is CASSQESPSATDNEQFF.

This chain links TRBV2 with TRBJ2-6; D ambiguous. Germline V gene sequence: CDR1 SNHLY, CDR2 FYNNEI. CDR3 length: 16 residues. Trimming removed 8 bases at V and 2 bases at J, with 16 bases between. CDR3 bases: TGTGCCAGCCGGGTTCCTTTGTTCGCTGGGGCCAACGTCCTGACTTTC. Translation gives CASRVPLFAGANVLTF.

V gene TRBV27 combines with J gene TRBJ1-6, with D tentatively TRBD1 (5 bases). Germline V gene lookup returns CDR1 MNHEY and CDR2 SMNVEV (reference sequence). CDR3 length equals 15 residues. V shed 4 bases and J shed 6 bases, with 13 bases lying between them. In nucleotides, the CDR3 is TGTGCCAGCAGTTCCAGCCAGGGATCTAATTCACCCCTCCACTTT. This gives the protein CASSSSQGSNSPLHF.

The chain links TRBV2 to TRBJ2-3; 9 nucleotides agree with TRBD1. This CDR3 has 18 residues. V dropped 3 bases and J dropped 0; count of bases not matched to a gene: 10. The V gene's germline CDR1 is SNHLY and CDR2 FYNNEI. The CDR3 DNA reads TGTGCCAGCAGTGAGTGGAGATCAGGGACAGGGAGCACAGATACGCAGTATTTT. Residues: CASSEWRSGTGSTDTQYF.

In DNA, the CDR3 is TGTGCCAGCAGGCGGGATCCCTACAATGAGCAGTTCTTC. Translation gives CASRRDPYNEQFF. The V and J genes are TRBV27 and TRBJ2-1, with a possible D match to TRBD2 (6 bases). The CDR3 runs to 13 residues. Per germline, CDR1 MNHEY and CDR2 SMNVEV (reference sequence). The germline V and J ends were trimmed by 6 bases and 2 bases, with 8 bases remaining between them.

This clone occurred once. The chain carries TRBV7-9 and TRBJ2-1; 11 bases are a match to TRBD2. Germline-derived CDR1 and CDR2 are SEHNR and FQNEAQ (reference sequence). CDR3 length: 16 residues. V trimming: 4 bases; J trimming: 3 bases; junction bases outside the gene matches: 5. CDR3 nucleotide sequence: TGTGCCAGCAGCTGGTCGGGACTAGCGGTCTACAATGAGCAGTTCTTC. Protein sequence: CASSWSGLAVYNEQFF.

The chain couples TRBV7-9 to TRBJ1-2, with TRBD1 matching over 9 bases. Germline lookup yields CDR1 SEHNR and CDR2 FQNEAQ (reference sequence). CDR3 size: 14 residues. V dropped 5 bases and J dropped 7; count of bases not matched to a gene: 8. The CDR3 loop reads CASSLRDRVGGYTF. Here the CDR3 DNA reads TGTGCCAGCAGCCTCCGGGACAGGGTGGGTGGCTACACCTTC. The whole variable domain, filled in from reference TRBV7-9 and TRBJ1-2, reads DTGVSQNPRHKITKRGQNVTFRCDPISEHNRLYWYRQTLGQGPEFLTYFQNEAQLEKSRLLSDRFSAERPKGSFSTLEIQRTEQGDSAMYLCASSLRDRVGGYTFGSGTRLTVV.

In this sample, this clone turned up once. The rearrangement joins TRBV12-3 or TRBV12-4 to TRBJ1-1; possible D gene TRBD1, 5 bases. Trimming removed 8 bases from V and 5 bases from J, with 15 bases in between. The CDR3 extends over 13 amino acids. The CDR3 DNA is TGTGCCAGCTCCGGCAGGGCGGGGACTGAAGCTTTCTTT. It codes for CASSGRAGTEAFF.

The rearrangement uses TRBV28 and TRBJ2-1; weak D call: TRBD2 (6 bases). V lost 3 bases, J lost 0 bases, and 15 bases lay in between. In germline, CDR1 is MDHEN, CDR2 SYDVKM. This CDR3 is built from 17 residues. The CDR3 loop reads CASSFMEGPSSYNEQFF. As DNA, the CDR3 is TGTGCCAGCAGTTTTATGGAGGGCCCTTCCTCCTACAATGAGCAGTTCTTC.

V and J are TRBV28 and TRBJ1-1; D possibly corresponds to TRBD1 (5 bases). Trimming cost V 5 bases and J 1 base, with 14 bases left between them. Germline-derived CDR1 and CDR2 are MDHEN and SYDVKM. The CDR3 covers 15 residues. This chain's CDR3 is CASSVVGLSNTEAFF. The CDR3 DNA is TGTGCCAGCAGTGTGGTGGGGCTGTCGAACACTGAAGCTTTCTTT.

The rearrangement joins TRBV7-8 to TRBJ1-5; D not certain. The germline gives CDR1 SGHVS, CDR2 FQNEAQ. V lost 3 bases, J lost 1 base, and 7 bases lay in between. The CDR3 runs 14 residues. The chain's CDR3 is CASSFGPSNQPQHF. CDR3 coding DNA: TGTGCCAGCAGCTTTGGGCCCAGCAATCAGCCCCAGCATTTT.

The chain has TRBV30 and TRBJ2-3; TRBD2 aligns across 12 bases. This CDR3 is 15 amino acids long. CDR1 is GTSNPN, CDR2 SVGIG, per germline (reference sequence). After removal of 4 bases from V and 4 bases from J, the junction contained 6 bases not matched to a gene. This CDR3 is CAWTLAGGPSDTQYF. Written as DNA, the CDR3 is TGTGCCTGGACTCTAGCGGGGGGGCCTTCAGATACGCAGTATTTT.

The CDR3 loop is CASSPRTSGSYEQYF. Here the CDR3 DNA reads TGTGCCAGTAGTCCAAGGACTAGCGGGAGCTACGAGCAGTACTTC. The V call is TRBV19, the J call TRBJ2-7; 13 bases match TRBD2. This CDR3 contains 15 residues. Germline V gene sequence: CDR1 LNHDA, CDR2 SQIVND (reference sequence). After removal of 5 bases from V and 3 bases from J, the junction contained 4 bases not matched to a gene.

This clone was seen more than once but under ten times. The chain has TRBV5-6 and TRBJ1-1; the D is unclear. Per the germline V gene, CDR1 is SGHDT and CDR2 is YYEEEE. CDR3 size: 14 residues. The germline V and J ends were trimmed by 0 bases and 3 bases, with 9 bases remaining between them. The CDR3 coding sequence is TGTGCCAGCAGCTTGGGGGCGACGGACACTGAAGCTTTCTTT. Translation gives CASSLGATDTEAFF.